The rows below give T cell receptor beta chains drawn from one sample of a study of Ad26.COV2.S vaccination and SARS-CoV-2 variants. TCRdb's copy holds only in-frame clones and misses some; the assay was immunoSEQ multiplex PCR. The sample lists more than 300,000 clones; 88% were seen once. The starting material was peripheral blood, obtained in a trial of Ad26.COV2.S vaccine versus placebo. The receptors shown here come from a person aged 18 to 65 who received the Ad26.COV2.S COVID-19 vaccine or a placebo. Both conserved end residues are part of each CDR3. Fields, in order: D gene, clone size, V gene, J gene, CDR3 DNA, CDR3 protein. A D gene is named only where the DNA matches it firmly. Size tells how often a clone was seen (once, few, many) or the class of an expanded clone, and some rows leave it out.

>.|.|TRBV7-2|TRBJ1-1
TGTGCCAGCAAAACGACTTGGGCGGTTGAAGCTTTCTTT
CASKTTWAVEAFF
>TRBD1|.|TRBV5-6|TRBJ1-1
TGTGCCAGCAGCCCCAGGGGGTCGGACACTGAAGCTTTCTTT
CASSPRGSDTEAFF
>.|.|TRBV11-2|TRBJ2-7
TGTGCCAGCAGCCGATTAGCTCGCGAGCAGTACTTC
CASSRLAREQYF
>.|.|TRBV5-4|TRBJ2-5
TGTGCCAGCAGCTTGTATGGTAGAGAGACCCAGTACTTC
CASSLYGRETQYF
>.|.|TRBV15|TRBJ1-1
TGTGCCACCAGCAGATCGGACGGTATGAACACTGAAGCTTTCTTT
CATSRSDGMNTEAFF
>.|.|TRBV30|TRBJ1-2
TGTGCCTGGAGTGACACAGGGTATCTCTACACCTTC
CAWSDTGYLYTF
>.|.|TRBV29-1|TRBJ2-2
TGCAGCGTTGTTCCCCGGGAGAAGGGAATTACCGGGGAGCTGTTTTTT
CSVVPREKGITGELFF
>.|.|TRBV25-1|TRBJ2-3
TGTGCCAGTAAGACTTCTAGCACAGATACGCAGTATTTT
CASKTSSTDTQYF
>.|.|TRBV2|TRBJ2-3
TGTGCCACCACCCTGGGGCGGGGCACAGATACGCAGTATTTT
CATTLGRGTDTQYF
>.|.|TRBV7-9|TRBJ1-4
TGTGCCAGCAGCTTAGCCCTAGCAGGGTATGAAAAACTGTTTTTT
CASSLALAGYEKLFF
>.|.|TRBV6-5|TRBJ1-2
TGTGCCAGCAGTTACTCGAGGTCAGCCATGGGCTACACCTTC
CASSYSRSAMGYTF
>.|.|TRBV29-1|TRBJ1-1
TGCAGCGTTGAATGGCATTGGCACCCTCTGAACACTGAAGCTTTCTTT
CSVEWHWHPLNTEAFF
>.|.|TRBV3-1/TRBV3-2|TRBJ2-7
TGTGCCAGCAGCCAAGGAGCAGCCGTTTACGAGCAGTACTTC
CASSQGAAVYEQYF
>.|.|TRBV18|TRBJ2-7
TGTGCCAGCTCACCGCGCTACGAGCAGTACTTC
CASSPRYEQYF
>.|.|TRBV6-6|TRBJ1-3
TGTGCCAGCAGTTACGGACCCTCTGGAAACACCATATATTTT
CASSYGPSGNTIYF
>TRBD1|.|TRBV7-2|TRBJ1-5
TGTGCCAGCAGCTTGACAGGGAAGGATCAGCCCCAGCATTTT
CASSLTGKDQPQHF
>TRBD1|.|TRBV18|TRBJ1-1
TGTGCCAGCTCACCGGGACAGAGAATTTCTGAAGCTTTCTTT
CASSPGQRISEAFF
>.|once|TRBV7-9|TRBJ2-7
TGTGCCAGCAGCTTAGTTTCAGGGGCCTACGAGCAGTACTTC
CASSLVSGAYEQYF
>.|.|TRBV29-1|TRBJ2-2
TGCAGCGTTGTTAGAAGTGAGAACACCGGGGAGCTGTTTTTT
CSVVRSENTGELFF
>.|.|TRBV14|TRBJ1-6
TGTGCCAGCGGGATCAGGACAGCTCTCCACTTT
CASGIRTALHF
>.|.|TRBV27|TRBJ2-1
TGTGCCAGGGAGAAGCAGACTGACAGCTCCTACAATGAGCAGTTCTTC
CAREKQTDSSYNEQFF
>.|.|TRBV6-5|TRBJ1-1
TGTGCCAGCATAGTAAACACCGCTCCGAGAACTGAAGCTTTCTTT
CASIVNTAPRTEAFF
>TRBD1|.|TRBV28|TRBJ2-3
TGTGCCAGCAGTAGCAGGCGGGGGACAGGGAAAGGGAGCACAGATACGCAGTATTTT
CASSSRRGTGKGSTDTQYF
>.|.|TRBV28|TRBJ2-1
TGTGCCAGCAGTTTAGGGTCTGGCTACAATGAGCAGTTCTTC
CASSLGSGYNEQFF
>.|.|TRBV6-6|TRBJ2-3
TGTGCCAGCAGTCCCCCCCGGGGCAGGGGCCCAACAGATACGCAGTATTTT
CASSPPRGRGPTDTQYF
>TRBD2|.|TRBV19|TRBJ2-1
TGTGCCAGTAGCGTAGCGGGGGGCTACAATGAGCAGTTCTTC
CASSVAGGYNEQFF
>.|.|TRBV4-2|TRBJ2-3
TGTGCCAGCAGCCAAGCAACTGATACGCAGTATTTT
CASSQATDTQYF
>.|.|TRBV6-1|TRBJ1-1
TGTGCCAGCAGTGAGAGCGGGCTAGTGACTGAAGCTTTCTTT
CASSESGLVTEAFF
>.|.|TRBV10-1|TRBJ2-1
TGCGCCAGCAGTGAGTCTGGCAGGGATTACAATGAGCAGTTCTTC
CASSESGRDYNEQFF
>.|.|TRBV7-9|TRBJ2-1
TGTGCCAGCAGCTTCACAGGTTCCTACAATGAGCAGTTCTTC
CASSFTGSYNEQFF
>TRBD1|.|TRBV5-6|TRBJ2-7
TGTGCCAGCGAAAGGACAGGCTTGTCCTACGAGCAGTACTTC
CASERTGLSYEQYF
>TRBD2|.|TRBV7-2|TRBJ2-1
TGTGCCAGCAGCCCGCGGACTAGCGGGAGGACGACCTACAATGAGCAGTTCTTC
CASSPRTSGRTTYNEQFF
>.|.|TRBV12-3/TRBV12-4|TRBJ2-7
TGTGCCAGCAGTTTGGATGGGGACTACGAGCAGTACTTC
CASSLDGDYEQYF